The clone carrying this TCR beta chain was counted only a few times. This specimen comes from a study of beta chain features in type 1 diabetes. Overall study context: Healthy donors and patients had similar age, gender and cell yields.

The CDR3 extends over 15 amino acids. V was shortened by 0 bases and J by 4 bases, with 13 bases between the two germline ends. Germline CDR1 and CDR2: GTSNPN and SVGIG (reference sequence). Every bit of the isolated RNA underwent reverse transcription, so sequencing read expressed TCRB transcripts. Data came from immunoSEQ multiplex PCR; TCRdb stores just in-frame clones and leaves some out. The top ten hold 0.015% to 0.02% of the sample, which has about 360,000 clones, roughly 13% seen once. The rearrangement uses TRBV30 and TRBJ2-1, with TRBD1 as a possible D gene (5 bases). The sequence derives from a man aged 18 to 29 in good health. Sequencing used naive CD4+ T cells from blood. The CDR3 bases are TGTGCCTGGAGTGTAGATACAGGTGGATACAATGAGCAGTTCTTC. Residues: CAWSVDTGGYNEQFF.